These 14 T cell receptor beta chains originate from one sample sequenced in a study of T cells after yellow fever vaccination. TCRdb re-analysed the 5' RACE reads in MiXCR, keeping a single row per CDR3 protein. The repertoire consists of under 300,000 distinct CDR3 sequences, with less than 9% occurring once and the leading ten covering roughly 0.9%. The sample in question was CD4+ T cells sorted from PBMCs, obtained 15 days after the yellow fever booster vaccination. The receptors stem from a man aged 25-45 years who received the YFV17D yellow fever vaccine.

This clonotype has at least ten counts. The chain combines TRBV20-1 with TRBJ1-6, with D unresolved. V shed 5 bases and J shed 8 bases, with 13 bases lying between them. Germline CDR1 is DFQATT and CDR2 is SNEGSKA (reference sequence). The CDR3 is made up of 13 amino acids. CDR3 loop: CSAEEGSHSPLHF. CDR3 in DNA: TGCAGTGCTGAGGAAGGGAGCCATTCACCCCTCCACTTT.

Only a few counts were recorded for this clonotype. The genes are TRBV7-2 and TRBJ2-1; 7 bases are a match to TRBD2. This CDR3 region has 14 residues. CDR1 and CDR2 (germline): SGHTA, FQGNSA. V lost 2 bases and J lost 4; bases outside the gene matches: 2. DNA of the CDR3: TGTGCCAGCAGCTTACCCGGGAGGTACAATGAGCAGTTCTTC. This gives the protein CASSLPGRYNEQFF.

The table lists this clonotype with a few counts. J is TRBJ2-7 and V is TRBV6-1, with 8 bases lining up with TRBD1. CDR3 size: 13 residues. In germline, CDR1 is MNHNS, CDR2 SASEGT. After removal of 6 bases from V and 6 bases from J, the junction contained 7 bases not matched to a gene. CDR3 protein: CASRRQGSREQYF. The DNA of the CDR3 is TGTGCCAGCAGAAGACAGGGGAGCCGCGAGCAGTACTTC.

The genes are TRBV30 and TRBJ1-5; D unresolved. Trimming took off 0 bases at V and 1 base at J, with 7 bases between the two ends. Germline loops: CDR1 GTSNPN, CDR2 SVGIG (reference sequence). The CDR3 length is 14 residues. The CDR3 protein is CAWSVLGSNQPQHF. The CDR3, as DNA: TGTGCCTGGAGTGTACTCGGGAGCAATCAGCCCCAGCATTTT.

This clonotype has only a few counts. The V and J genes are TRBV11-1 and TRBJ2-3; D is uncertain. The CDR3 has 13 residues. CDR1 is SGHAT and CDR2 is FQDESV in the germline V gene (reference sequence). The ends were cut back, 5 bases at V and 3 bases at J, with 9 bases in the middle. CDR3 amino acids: CASSEQETDTQYF. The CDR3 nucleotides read TGTGCCAGCAGCGAGCAGGAGACAGATACGCAGTATTTT.

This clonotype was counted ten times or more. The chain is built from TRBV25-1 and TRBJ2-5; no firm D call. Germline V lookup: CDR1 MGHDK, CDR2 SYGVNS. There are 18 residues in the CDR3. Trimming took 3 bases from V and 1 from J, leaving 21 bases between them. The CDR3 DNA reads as TGTGCCAGCAGTGATTGGGTTGTAAATCTGGGCCTCCAAGAGACCCAGTACTTC. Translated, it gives CASSDWVVNLGLQETQYF.

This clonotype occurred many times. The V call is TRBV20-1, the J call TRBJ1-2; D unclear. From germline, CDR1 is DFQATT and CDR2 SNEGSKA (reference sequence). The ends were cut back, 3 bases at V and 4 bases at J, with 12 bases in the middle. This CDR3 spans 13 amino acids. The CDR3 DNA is TGCAGTGCTAGGAGAGAACGGGTCTATGGCTACACCTTC. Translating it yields CSARRERVYGYTF.

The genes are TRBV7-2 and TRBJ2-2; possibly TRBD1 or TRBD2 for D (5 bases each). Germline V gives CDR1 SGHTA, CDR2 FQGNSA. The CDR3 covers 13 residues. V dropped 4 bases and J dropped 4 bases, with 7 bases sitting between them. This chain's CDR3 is CASSWDRTGELFF. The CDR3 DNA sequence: TGTGCCAGCAGCTGGGACCGCACCGGGGAGCTGTTTTTT.

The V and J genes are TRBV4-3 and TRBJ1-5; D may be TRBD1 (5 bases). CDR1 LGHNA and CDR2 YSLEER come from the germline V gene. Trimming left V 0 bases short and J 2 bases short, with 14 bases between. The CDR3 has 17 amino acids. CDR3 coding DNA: TGCGCCAGCAGCCAAGATCTGGGGGGGACCGGCAATCAGCCCCAGCATTTT. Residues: CASSQDLGGTGNQPQHF.

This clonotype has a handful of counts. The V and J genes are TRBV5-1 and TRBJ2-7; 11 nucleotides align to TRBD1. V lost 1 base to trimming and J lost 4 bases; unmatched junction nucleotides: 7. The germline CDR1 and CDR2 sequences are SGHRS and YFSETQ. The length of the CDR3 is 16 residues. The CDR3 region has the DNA TGCGCCAGCAGCTTGAAAGGGACAGGGGGTGGGTACGAGCAGTACTTC. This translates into CASSLKGTGGGYEQYF.

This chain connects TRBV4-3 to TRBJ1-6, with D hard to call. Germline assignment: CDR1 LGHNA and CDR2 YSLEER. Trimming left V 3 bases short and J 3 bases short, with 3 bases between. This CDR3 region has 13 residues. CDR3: CASSQNYNSPLHF. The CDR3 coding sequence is TGCGCCAGCAGCCAGAACTATAATTCACCCCTCCACTTT.

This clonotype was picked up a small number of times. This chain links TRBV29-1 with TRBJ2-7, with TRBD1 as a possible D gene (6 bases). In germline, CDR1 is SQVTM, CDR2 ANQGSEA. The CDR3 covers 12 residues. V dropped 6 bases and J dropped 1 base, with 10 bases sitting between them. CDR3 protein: CSVGTHSYEQYF. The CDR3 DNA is TGCAGCGTAGGGACACATTCCTACGAGCAGTACTTC.

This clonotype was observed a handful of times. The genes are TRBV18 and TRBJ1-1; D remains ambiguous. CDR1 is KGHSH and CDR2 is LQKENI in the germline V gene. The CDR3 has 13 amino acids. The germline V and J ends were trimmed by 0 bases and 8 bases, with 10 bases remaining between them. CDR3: CASSPPAKEEAFF. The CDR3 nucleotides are TGTGCCAGCTCACCACCGGCTAAGGAGGAAGCTTTCTTT.

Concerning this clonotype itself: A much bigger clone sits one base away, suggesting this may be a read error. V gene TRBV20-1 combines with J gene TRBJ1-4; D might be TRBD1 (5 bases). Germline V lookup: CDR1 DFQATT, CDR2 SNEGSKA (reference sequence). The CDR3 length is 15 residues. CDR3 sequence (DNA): TGCAGTGCTAGAGTTGGAGGGGCAACTCATGAAAAACTGTTTTTT. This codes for CSARVGGATHEKLFF.